Listed here is a single T cell receptor beta chain. As yet, its antigen is unknown. The data are from a study of OX40 agonist ivuxolimab in advanced cancers. Study details: It was ivuxolimab, an agonistic anti-OX40 (CD134) antibody, that patients were treated with.

The study's findings and limits: In CD8+ T cells, expanded clones were on average more numerous than in CD4+.

Method: immunoSEQ multiplex PCR; TCRdb's copy keeps in-frame clones and lacks some. The data hold about 57,000 clones, with about 83% observed a single time. The CDR3 totals 13 residues. Trimming removed 6 bases from V and 0 bases from J, with 9 bases in between. Germline V gene sequence: CDR1 SGHDT, CDR2 YYEEEE. Baseline was the first blood sampling point, followed by cycle 4 day 1 and cycle 7 day 1. The rearrangement links TRBV5-6 to TRBJ1-1, with D uncertain. The source is an adult with an advanced solid tumor such as melanoma, head and neck, liver or kidney cancer. This specimen was CD4+ or CD8+ T cells sorted from blood, taken in a trial of the OX40 agonist ivuxolimab. CDR3 sequence reads: CASTRGVNTEAFF. The CDR3 nucleotides are TGTGCCAGCACCCGGGGAGTGAACACTGAAGCTTTCTTT.